Listed here are 3 T cell receptor beta chains from one sample, sequenced in a study of OX40 agonist ivuxolimab in advanced cancers. The method was immunoSEQ multiplex PCR; TCRdb's version includes in-frame clones alone and lacks a portion of them. Of tens of thousands of clones in the sample, 89% were seen once. The input for sequencing was CD4+ or CD8+ T cells sorted from blood, taken in a trial of the OX40 agonist ivuxolimab. Every receptor here comes from an adult with an advanced solid tumor such as melanoma, head and neck, liver or kidney cancer.

V is TRBV30 and J is TRBJ2-7; tentatively, D is TRBD1 or TRBD2 (5 bases each). Germline loops: CDR1 GTSNPN, CDR2 SVGIG (reference sequence). The CDR3 is 14 residues long. V lost 4 bases and J 2 bases, leaving 15 bases between the germline ends. CDR3: CAWTGPGPPYEQYF. The CDR3 nucleotides are TGTGCCTGGACAGGGCCGGGACCGCCCTACGAGCAGTACTTC.

Concerning this clone itself: The final CDR3 position lacks the conserved phenylalanine or tryptophan, pointing to a likely read error. The chain uses TRBV2 and TRBJ2-7; 7 nucleotides align to TRBD1. CDR1 is SNHLY, CDR2 FYNNEI, per germline. The CDR3 covers 12 residues. With V trimmed by 5 bases and J by 3 bases, 1 base remained unmatched. Here the CDR3 DNA reads TGTGCCAGCAGTCGGACAGGCTACGAGCAGTACCTC. Its translation: CASSRTGYEQYL.

V usage is TRBV5-5 and J usage is TRBJ2-5; 8 nucleotides match TRBD2. Germline V gene data show CDR1 as SGHKS and CDR2 as YYEKEE (reference sequence). V lost 0 bases to trimming and J lost 2 bases; unmatched junction nucleotides: 0. The CDR3 totals 14 residues. This CDR3 is CASSLAGGQETQYF. The DNA for the CDR3 is TGTGCCAGCAGCTTGGCGGGAGGGCAAGAGACCCAGTACTTC.